These T cell receptor beta chains were read from a single sample in a study of blood T cell repertoires in COVID-19. Assay used: immunoSEQ multiplex PCR; TCRdb lists only in-frame clones, some missing. The sample has a few hundred thousand clones; roughly nine tenths are singletons. The specimen sequenced was peripheral blood. These TCRs come from a man in his forties or fifties with acute or convalescent COVID-19. Each CDR3 is given with its conserved first and last residue. D genes are given only for firm matches. Clone size appears in some rows only: once, few, many, or a class for an expanded clone.

-	15	TRBV30	TRBD2	TRBJ2-7	CAWTYSGRAFYEQYF	TGTGCCTGGACCTATAGCGGGAGGGCCTTCTACGAGCAGTACTTC
once	16	TRBV27	TRBD2	TRBJ2-1	CASSYSGLAGGTEQFF	TGTGCCAGCAGTTATTCAGGACTAGCGGGGGGTACTGAGCAGTTCTTC
once	12	TRBV12-3/TRBV12-4	-	TRBJ1-2	CASSFGGNGYTF	TGTGCCAGCAGTTTCGGAGGGAATGGCTACACCTTC
-	15	TRBV19	TRBD1	TRBJ1-2	CAVKQGARGLRGYTF	TGTGCCGTAAAACAGGGGGCGAGAGGACTGCGTGGCTACACCTTC
-	15	TRBV18	-	TRBJ2-2	CASSPTGTNTGELFF	TGTGCCAGCTCACCGACAGGAACGAACACCGGGGAGCTGTTTTTT
-	13	TRBV28	-	TRBJ1-2	CASSLPGNYGYTF	TGTGCCAGCAGTTTGCCGGGAAACTATGGCTACACCTTC
-	11	TRBV28	-	TRBJ1-2	CASSYVGGYTF	TGTGCCAGCAGTTATGTCGGTGGCTACACCTTC
-	15	TRBV6-5	TRBD1	TRBJ1-1	CASRIWRGRNTEAFF	TGTGCCAGCAGAATTTGGAGGGGGCGGAACACTGAAGCTTTCTTT
few	13	TRBV11-2	-	TRBJ2-7	CASSLSPYDEQYF	TGTGCCAGCAGCTTATCCCCGTATGACGAGCAGTACTTC
-	15	TRBV27	TRBD1	TRBJ1-1	CASSPTGETGFEAFF	TGTGCCAGCAGTCCTACAGGGGAGACAGGGTTTGAAGCTTTCTTT
-	18	TRBV5-6	TRBD1	TRBJ2-5	CASSDSEGTGDLKETQYF	TGTGCCAGCAGCGATAGCGAGGGAACAGGGGATTTGAAGGAGACCCAGTACTTC
-	16	TRBV5-1	TRBD1	TRBJ1-1	CASSRGQGTLNTEAFF	TGCGCCAGCAGCCGCGGACAGGGGACACTGAACACTGAAGCTTTCTTT
-	15	TRBV7-9	TRBD2	TRBJ2-3	CASSAGTSSTDTQYF	TGTGCCAGCAGCGCGGGGACTAGTAGCACAGATACGCAGTATTTT
-	15	TRBV19	TRBD1	TRBJ1-1	CASTALRTGTTEAFF	TGTGCCAGCACAGCCCTTCGGACAGGGACCACTGAAGCTTTCTTT
-	11	TRBV28	-	TRBJ2-7	CASSFFKEQYF	TGTGCCAGCAGTTTTTTCAAAGAGCAGTACTTC
-	13	TRBV9	-	TRBJ1-1	CASSIGTYTEAFF	TGTGCCAGCAGCATCGGGACTTACACTGAAGCTTTCTTT
once	16	TRBV7-7	TRBD1	TRBJ2-7	CASSTTPGQGANEQYF	TGTGCTAGCAGCACAACCCCGGGACAGGGGGCCAACGAGCAGTACTTC
-	13	TRBV25-1	TRBD1	TRBJ1-2	CASRRTGGDGYTF	TGTGCCAGCCGCCGGACAGGGGGAGATGGCTACACCTTC
-	15	TRBV27	TRBD2	TRBJ2-2	CASSFHGRDTGELFF	TGTGCCAGCAGTTTCCACGGGAGGGACACCGGGGAGCTGTTTTTT
-	14	TRBV24-1	-	TRBJ1-1	CATRGAGGSSEAFF	TGTGCCACCAGAGGGGCGGGGGGTAGTTCTGAAGCTTTCTTT
-	14	TRBV10-3	TRBD2	TRBJ2-1	CAITMRGDDNEQFF	TGTGCCATCACTATGCGGGGGGATGACAATGAGCAGTTCTTC
-	13	TRBV6-5	-	TRBJ1-5	CASSSRYNQPQHF	TGTGCCAGCAGTTCTAGGTACAATCAGCCCCAGCATTTT
-	16	TRBV30	TRBD1	TRBJ2-2	CAWMFPDRGRAGELFF	TGTGCCTGGATGTTTCCGGACAGGGGAAGGGCCGGGGAGCTGTTTTTT
-	15	TRBV29-1	TRBD1	TRBJ1-1	CSVHGPGGFNTEAFF	TGCAGCGTTCATGGACCAGGGGGATTTAACACTGAAGCTTTCTTT
-	15	TRBV6-1	-	TRBJ1-5	CASSEPWGDDQPQHF	TGTGCCAGCAGTGAGCCATGGGGGGATGATCAGCCCCAGCATTTT
-	15	TRBV9	TRBD2	TRBJ2-7	CASSVVAGGAYEQYF	TGTGCCAGCAGCGTAGTCGCGGGGGGAGCCTACGAGCAGTACTTC
-	14	TRBV6-5	-	TRBJ2-7	CASSPSDRAYEQYF	TGTGCCAGCAGTCCCTCCGACAGAGCCTACGAGCAGTACTTC
-	14	TRBV5-1	-	TRBJ2-5	CASSPSDYTETQYF	TGCGCCAGCAGCCCGTCAGATTATACAGAGACCCAGTACTTC
few	15	TRBV2	TRBD1	TRBJ1-5	CASSGEGAAWQPQHF	TGTGCCAGCAGCGGTGAGGGGGCCGCCTGGCAGCCCCAGCATTTT
-	16	TRBV12-5	TRBD2	TRBJ2-7	CASGLSISGSFAEQYF	TGTGCTAGTGGTTTGAGCATCAGCGGGAGCTTCGCCGAGCAGTACTTC
-	15	TRBV9	-	TRBJ1-4	CASSVEGATNEKLFF	TGTGCCAGCAGCGTAGAGGGGGCAACTAATGAAAAACTGTTTTTT
-	13	TRBV2	-	TRBJ1-1	CASSVEENTEAFF	TGTGCCAGCAGTGTAGAGGAGAACACTGAAGCTTTCTTT
-	14	TRBV18	-	TRBJ2-5	CASSPRPTQETQYF	TGTGCCAGCTCACCACGTCCCACACAAGAGACCCAGTACTTC
-	17	TRBV9	-	TRBJ2-5	CASSVAGFPGVGETQYF	TGTGCCAGCAGCGTAGCTGGCTTCCCAGGGGTCGGGGAGACCCAGTACTTC